What follows are 23 T cell receptor beta chains derived from one specimen sequenced in a study of molecular identifiers for immune sequencing clone quantification. TCRdb re-called the PCR reads through MiXCR, storing one row per CDR3 protein. The table lists over 600,000 distinct CDR3 sequences, 15% to 20% of them singletons. Source material: naive CD8+ T cells from blood, with Jurkat cell RNA spiked in. Subset denoted: FACS-sorted CD8+CD4-CCR7+CD45RA+ naive T cells. The receptors stem from a human donor in good health. Some libraries in this study had Jurkat cell RNA spiked in.

This chain joins TRBV4-3 and TRBJ1-2; tentative D call: TRBD1 (5 bases). The CDR3 contains 15 residues. Germline CDR1 and CDR2: LGHNA and YSLEER. V lost 0 bases and J lost 2, with 10 bases in between. CDR3 in DNA: TGCGCCAGCAGCCAAGACGAGGGGAGAAACTATGGCTACACCTTC. This gives the protein CASSQDEGRNYGYTF.

Many counts were recorded for this clonotype. The chain recombines TRBV12-3 or TRBV12-4 with TRBJ1-5; no reliable D call. The CDR3 spans 14 residues. V was clipped by 4 bases and J by 1 base, with 8 bases between them. Here the CDR3 reads CASSSIGSNQPQHF. CDR3 nucleotide sequence: TGTGCCAGCAGTTCCATTGGGAGCAATCAGCCCCAGCATTTT.

There are many counts of this clonotype. The genes are TRBV19 and TRBJ2-7; TRBD2 might be the D (6 bases). The germline V and J ends were trimmed by 1 base and 6 bases, with 25 bases remaining between them. Looked up from germline, CDR1 is LNHDA and CDR2 is SQIVND (reference sequence). The CDR3 sequence is 18 residues long. The CDR3 DNA reads TGTGCCAGTAGTATAGGCTCGAGCCCGGGACTGGGAGGTTTCGAGCAGTACTTC. Residues: CASSIGSSPGLGGFEQYF.

In its sample, this clonotype was seen many times. The chain links TRBV27 to TRBJ1-1; the D is unclear. Deletions cut 0 bases from V and 5 bases from J, with 7 bases between. The CDR3 spans 13 residues. Germline V lookup: CDR1 MNHEY, CDR2 SMNVEV (reference sequence). The CDR3 loop reads CASSLSSSTEAFF. The CDR3 DNA is TGTGCCAGCAGTTTATCGTCGTCTACTGAAGCTTTCTTT.

This clonotype was seen repeatedly, ten times or more. This chain links TRBV12-5 with TRBJ2-3; no clear D gene. The CDR3 runs 14 residues. Germline-derived CDR1 and CDR2 are LGHNT and FRNRAP. V lost 6 bases to trimming and J lost 2 bases, with 12 bases between them. CDR3 loop: CASGPNEYTDTQYF. CDR3 DNA sequence: TGTGCTAGTGGCCCCAACGAATACACAGATACGCAGTATTTT.

At least ten counts were recorded for this clonotype. The J gene is TRBJ2-7, the V gene TRBV4-1; D may correspond to TRBD1 or TRBD2 (6 bases each). This CDR3 is 15 amino acids long. The germline gives CDR1 MGHRA, CDR2 YSYEKL. V was cut by 0 bases and J by 6 bases, with 15 bases left in between. The chain's CDR3 is CASSQDLGGLGEQYF. In DNA form, the CDR3 reads TGCGCCAGCAGCCAAGATCTGGGGGGCCTTGGCGAGCAGTACTTC.

This clonotype was seen ten or more times. The chain recombines TRBV5-6 with TRBJ1-1, with 9 bases fitting TRBD1. This CDR3 has 15 amino acids. The germline V gene encodes CDR1 SGHDT and CDR2 YYEEEE. V gave up 4 bases and J gave up 1 base; unmatched junction bases: 5. CDR3 residues: CASSHGTGRNTEAFF. The CDR3 DNA is TGTGCCAGCAGCCACGGGACAGGGCGGAACACTGAAGCTTTCTTT. Using reference TRBV5-6 and TRBJ1-1 for the parts outside the CDR3, the full variable domain is DAGVTQSPTHLIKTRGQQVTLRCSPKSGHDTVSWYQQALGQGPQFIFQYYEEEERQRGNFPDRFSGHQFPNYSSELNVNALLLGDSALYLCASSHGTGRNTEAFFGQGTRLTVV.

This clonotype occurred many times. V usage is TRBV29-1 and J usage is TRBJ1-1, with 9 bases matching TRBD1. This CDR3 is 14 amino acids long. Per the germline V gene, CDR1 is SQVTM and CDR2 is ANQGSEA. V gave up 7 bases and J gave up 4 bases; unmatched junction bases: 10. Written as DNA, the CDR3 is TGCAGCGGGGAGGGACAGGGCGATAGCACTGAAGCTTTCTTT. Translating gives CSGEGQGDSTEAFF.

Only a few counts were recorded for this clonotype. The chain uses TRBV19 and TRBJ2-7; the D is unclear. This CDR3 contains 14 residues. CDR1 LNHDA and CDR2 SQIVND come from the germline V gene (reference sequence). Trimming cost V 2 bases and J 3 bases, with 11 bases left between them. DNA for the CDR3: TGTGCCAGTAGTATAAGCTTGTTTATCTACGAGCAGTACTTC. Its protein is CASSISLFIYEQYF. The whole variable domain, filled in from reference TRBV19 and TRBJ2-7, reads DGGITQSPKYLFRKEGQNVTLSCEQNLNHDAMYWYRQDPGQGLRLIYYSQIVNDFQKGDIAEGYSVSREKKESFPLTVTSAQKNPTAFYLCASSISLFIYEQYFGPGTRLTVT.

The chain links TRBV12-3 or TRBV12-4 to TRBJ1-2; 7 nucleotides align to TRBD1. This CDR3 is 16 amino acids long. Losses at the gene ends were 5 bases for V and 5 bases for J; bases not matched to a gene: 14. The CDR3 sequence is CASSPPRRDSRYGYTF. In DNA form, the CDR3 reads TGTGCCAGCAGTCCCCCCCGGCGGGACAGCAGATATGGCTACACCTTC.

This clonotype was detected ten times or more. This chain uses TRBV4-2 with TRBJ2-7, with 9 bases matching TRBD2. V lost 3 bases, J lost 4 bases, and 7 bases stayed unmatched. The CDR3 spans 15 residues. Germline CDR1 is LGHNA and CDR2 is YNFKEQ. CDR3 residues: CASSQARLAEYEQYF. In DNA form, the CDR3 reads TGTGCCAGCAGCCAGGCTCGACTAGCGGAATACGAGCAGTACTTC.

Regarding this clonotype: The CDR3 does not end in the conserved phenylalanine or tryptophan, so this is likely a read error. The DNA is omitted, as the CDR3 cannot be located on it reliably, and the CDR3 follows TCRdb's listing. The CDR3 sequence: CASSSGAREFS. The gene calls are TRBV25-1 and TRBJ2-1; the tabulated D call, TRBD1, remains unverified against the DNA. Including both end residues, the CDR3 is 11 amino acids long. Germline V CDR1 and CDR2: MGHDK, SYGVNS.

This clonotype was seen a handful of times. The V call is TRBV11-2, the J call TRBJ1-1; the D gene is possibly TRBD1 (6 bases). CDR1 is SGHAT, CDR2 FQNNGV, per germline. CDR3 length: 15 residues. Trimming cost V 6 bases and J 5 bases, with 19 bases left between them. CDR3 in DNA: TGTGCCAGCAGAAAAGAACAGGGCGCGGGGACTGAAGCTTTCTTT. Its translation is CASRKEQGAGTEAFF.

Many counts were recorded for this clonotype. In DNA, the CDR3 is TGCGCCAGCAGCCAAGATTTCAGCTCCTATAATTCACCCCTCCACTTT. Translation gives CASSQDFSSYNSPLHF. This chain joins TRBV4-3 and TRBJ1-6; unclear D gene. The CDR3 has 16 residues. The V end lost 0 bases, the J end lost 0 bases, and 6 bases lay between the germline ends. The germline V gene has CDR1 LGHNA and CDR2 YSLEER.

This clonotype was picked up many times. The rearrangement uses TRBV7-9 and TRBJ2-2, with D unresolved. V was clipped by 5 bases and J by 6 bases, with 7 bases between them. The CDR3 length is 12 residues. The germline V gene encodes CDR1 SEHNR and CDR2 FQNEAQ (reference sequence). The CDR3 nucleotides are TGTGCCAGCAGCCTACGCCCCGGGGAGCTGTTTTTT. As protein: CASSLRPGELFF.

This clonotype was recorded many times. This chain joins TRBV30 and TRBJ2-7; D call uncertain. V was clipped by 0 bases and J by 3 bases, with 6 bases between them. The CDR3 extends over 12 amino acids. CDR1 and CDR2 from the germline V gene are GTSNPN and SVGIG (reference sequence). The CDR3 DNA follows: TGTGCCTGGAGTGTATCTGGCTACGAGCAGTACTTC. As protein: CAWSVSGYEQYF.

This clonotype showed up many times. The chain couples TRBV7-2 to TRBJ2-7, with D perhaps TRBD2 (5 bases). Germline lookup yields CDR1 SGHTA and CDR2 FQGNSA. Trimming stripped 5 bases from V and 2 bases from J, with 16 bases between. This CDR3 is 15 amino acids long. CDR3 in DNA: TGTGCCAGCAGCGCAGGACCCTCAGCGGCCTACGAGCAGTACTTC. Residues: CASSAGPSAAYEQYF.

This clonotype was counted at least ten times. This chain connects TRBV9 to TRBJ2-6; 8 positions match TRBD1. Per germline, CDR1 SGDLS and CDR2 YYNGEE. V trimming: 3 bases; J trimming: 0 bases; junction bases outside the gene matches: 5. The length of the CDR3 is 17 residues. The CDR3 nucleotides read TGTGCCAGCAGCGACAGACAGGGGTCCTCTGGGGCCAACGTCCTGACTTTC. This encodes CASSDRQGSSGANVLTF.

The sample holds a few counts of this clonotype. The chain employs TRBV6-5 and TRBJ1-2, with 9 bases aligning to TRBD1. This CDR3 has 15 residues. The V segment lost 6 bases and the J segment 3 bases; nucleotides outside the gene matches: 8. Germline lookup yields CDR1 MNHEY and CDR2 SVGAGI. The CDR3 DNA sequence: TGTGCCAGCAGCCCACAGGGGGCGGTGGACTATGGCTACACCTTC. It yields the protein CASSPQGAVDYGYTF.

Worth noting for this clonotype: A read error is possible here, since a much larger clone lies one base away. The chain recombines TRBV20-1 with TRBJ2-5, with D maybe TRBD2 (5 bases). CDR1 and CDR2 from the germline V gene are DFQATT and SNEGSKA (reference sequence). This CDR3 region has 14 residues. CDR3 DNA: TGCAGTGCTAGAGATCTGGGCGGGCTAGAGACCCCGTACTTC. The encoded protein is CSARDLGGLETPYF.

In regard to this clonotype: A read error may account for a junction end that differs from germline. The rearrangement uses TRBV7-9 and TRBJ1-3; 8 bases fit TRBD1. The CDR3 has 17 amino acids. CDR1 is SEHNR, CDR2 FQNEAQ, per germline (reference sequence). CDR3 DNA sequence: TGTGTCAGCAGCTCTCCTCTCACAGGGGGCTCTGGAAACACCATATATTTT. This sequence encodes CVSSSPLTGGSGNTIYF.

This clonotype was counted at least ten times. The chain combines TRBV13 with TRBJ2-7; no clear D. Germline V gene sequence: CDR1 PRHDT, CDR2 FYEKMQ (reference sequence). The CDR3 totals 14 residues. Deletions cut 2 bases from V and 4 bases from J, with 12 bases between. The CDR3 region is CASSLRGWGYEQYF. CDR3 DNA sequence: TGTGCCAGCAGCTTAAGAGGATGGGGTTACGAGCAGTACTTC.

The sample holds a few counts of this clonotype. The chain is built from TRBV2 and TRBJ2-7, with D uncertain. This CDR3 has 14 residues. Trimming took off 3 bases at V and 0 bases at J, with 9 bases between the two ends. CDR1 is SNHLY and CDR2 is FYNNEI in the germline V gene. The CDR3 is CASSEGRISYEQYF. The CDR3 nucleotides are TGTGCCAGCAGTGAGGGCAGAATCTCCTACGAGCAGTACTTC.